The 5 T cell receptor beta chains below come from one sample, sequenced in a study of T cell changes during pregnancy in multiple sclerosis. Clones were read by immunoSEQ multiplex PCR, and TCRdb kept only the in-frame ones, dropping some. The data hold about 40,000 clones, with 92% observed a single time. The sample was CD4+ T cells from peripheral blood mononuclear cells, taken before pregnancy. The source of these receptors is a female donor with multiple sclerosis, enrolled in a pregnancy study.

This sequence joins TRBV7-3 and TRBJ2-2; the match to TRBD1 covers 7 bases. Germline CDR1 is SGHTA and CDR2 is FQGTGA. The V gene end was trimmed by 5 bases and the J gene end by 4 bases; junction bases not matched to a gene: 7. The CDR3 runs 15 residues. The CDR3 sequence: CASSLTQGFTGELFF. In nucleotides, the CDR3 is TGTGCCAGCAGCCTCACACAGGGGTTCACCGGGGAGCTGTTTTTT.

The chain recombines TRBV6-1 with TRBJ2-1; 9 nucleotides agree with TRBD2. Germline V gene data show CDR1 as MNHNS and CDR2 as SASEGT. This CDR3 has 18 amino acids. With V trimmed by 4 bases and J by 5 bases, 15 bases remained unmatched. The CDR3 DNA reads TGTGCCAGCAGTGCCTCCGGCCCAGGGCTAGCGGGAAACAATGAGCAGTTCTTC. Translated, it gives CASSASGPGLAGNNEQFF.

The chain carries TRBV6-5 and TRBJ2-1; 11 bases map to TRBD1. The V gene's germline CDR1 is MNHEY and CDR2 SVGAGI. This CDR3 comprises 16 residues. V was pared by 0 bases and J by 6 bases, with 4 bases of the junction left unmatched. CDR3: CASSYSIGTGGNEQFF. The CDR3 nucleotides read TGTGCCAGCAGTTACTCGATTGGGACAGGGGGCAATGAGCAGTTCTTC.

This chain connects TRBV11-3 to TRBJ2-7, with a possible D match to TRBD2 (5 bases). The germline gives CDR1 SGHNT, CDR2 YENEEA. The CDR3 totals 13 residues. Deletions cut 4 bases from V and 9 bases from J, with 16 bases between. Here the CDR3 DNA reads TGTGCCAGCAGCTCAGAGAGCGGCAGCCGGCAGTACTTC. Translating gives CASSSESGSRQYF.

The chain is built from TRBV5-1 and TRBJ2-1; D possibly corresponds to TRBD2 (6 bases). This CDR3 has 16 residues. Germline assignment: CDR1 SGHRS and CDR2 YFSETQ. V lost 0 bases and J 5 bases, leaving 15 bases between the germline ends. CDR3: CASSLVGLALNNEQFF. For the CDR3, the DNA is TGCGCCAGCAGCTTGGTCGGTCTAGCGTTAAACAATGAGCAGTTCTTC.